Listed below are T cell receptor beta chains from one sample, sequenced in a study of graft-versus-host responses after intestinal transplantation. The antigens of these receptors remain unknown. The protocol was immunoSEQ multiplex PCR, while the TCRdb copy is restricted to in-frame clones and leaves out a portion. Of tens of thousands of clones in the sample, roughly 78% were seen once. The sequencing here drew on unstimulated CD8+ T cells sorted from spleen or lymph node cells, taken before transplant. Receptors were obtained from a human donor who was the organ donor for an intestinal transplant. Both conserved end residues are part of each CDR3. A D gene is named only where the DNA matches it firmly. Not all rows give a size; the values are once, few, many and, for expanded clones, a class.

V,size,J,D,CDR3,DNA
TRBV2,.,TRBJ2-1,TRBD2,CASSVAPNGGSYNEQFF,TGTGCCAGCAGTGTCGCCCCAAACGGGGGGTCCTACAATGAGCAGTTCTTC
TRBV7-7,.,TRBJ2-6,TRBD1,CASSLRQGRTGANVLTF,TGTGCCAGCAGCCTGAGACAGGGGCGTACTGGGGCCAACGTCCTGACTTTC
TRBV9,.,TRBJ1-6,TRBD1,CASSVGTGKSPLHF,TGTGCCAGCAGCGTAGGGACAGGTAAATCACCCCTCCACTTT
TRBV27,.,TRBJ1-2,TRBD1,CASSLSLRQGSGYTF,TGTGCCAGCAGTTTATCGTTGAGACAGGGGTCTGGCTACACCTTC
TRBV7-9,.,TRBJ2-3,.,CASSPTVGTDTQYF,TGTGCCAGCAGCCCCACGGTCGGCACAGATACGCAGTATTTT
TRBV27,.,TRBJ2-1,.,CASSQYNEQFF,TGTGCCAGCAGTCAATACAATGAGCAGTTCTTC
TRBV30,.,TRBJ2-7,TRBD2,CAWSGAWLGGRARDDYEQYF,TGTGCCTGGAGCGGAGCGTGGTTGGGCGGGAGGGCCCGGGACGACTACGAGCAGTACTTC
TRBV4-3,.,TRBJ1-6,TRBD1,CASSQDGTDNSPLHF,TGCGCCAGCAGCCAAGATGGGACAGACAATTCACCCCTCCACTTT
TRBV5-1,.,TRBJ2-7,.,CASSLAAGDEQYF,TGCGCCAGCAGCTTGGCGGCGGGCGACGAGCAGTACTTC
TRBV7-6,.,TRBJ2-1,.,CASSLVGYNEQFF,TGTGCCAGCAGCTTAGTGGGGTACAATGAGCAGTTCTTC
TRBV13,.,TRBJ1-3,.,CASSNRVRLPGNTIYF,TGTGCCAGCTCCAACAGGGTAAGACTTCCTGGAAACACCATATATTTT
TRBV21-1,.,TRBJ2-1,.,CASSKAQREPNEQFF,TGTGCCAGCAGCAAAGCCCAGCGGGAGCCGAATGAGCAGTTCTTC
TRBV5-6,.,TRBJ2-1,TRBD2,CASSLVAGGLSYNEQFF,TGTGCCAGCAGCTTGGTCGCGGGGGGGCTATCCTACAATGAGCAGTTCTTC
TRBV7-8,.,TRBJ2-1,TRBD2,CASSLRLAGGLDEQFF,TGTGCCAGCAGCTTAAGACTAGCGGGGGGGCTCGATGAGCAGTTCTTC
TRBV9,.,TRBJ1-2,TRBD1,CASSVARDRGAYGYTF,TGTGCCAGCAGCGTAGCTAGAGACAGGGGGGCCTACGGCTACACCTTC
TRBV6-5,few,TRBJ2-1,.,CASSPMGSYNEQFF,TGTGCCAGCAGCCCAATGGGGTCCTACAATGAGCAGTTCTTC
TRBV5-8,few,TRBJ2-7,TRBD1,CASSYGTGTYEQYF,TGTGCCAGCAGCTACGGGACAGGTACCTACGAGCAGTACTTC
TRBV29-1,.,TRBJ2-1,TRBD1,CSVNRTGGYEQFF,TGCAGCGTTAACAGGACAGGGGGATATGAGCAGTTCTTC
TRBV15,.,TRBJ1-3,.,CATSSRTAPVGNTIYF,TGTGCCACCAGCTCACGGACGGCCCCAGTTGGAAACACCATATATTTT
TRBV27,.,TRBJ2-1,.,CASSLTVHNEQFF,TGTGCCAGCAGTTTAACGGTTCACAATGAGCAGTTCTTC
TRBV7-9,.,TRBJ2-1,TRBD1,CASSLYSYGDRGGHEQFF,TGTGCCAGCAGCTTATACTCGTACGGGGACAGGGGTGGTCATGAGCAGTTCTTC